The sequence of this TCR beta chain was determined in a study of blood T cell repertoires in COVID-19 (dated by TCRdb to about 2020). Notes on the research overall: Samples from collaborators originated in the United States, Italy and Spain and spanned both the acute and convalescent phases of COVID-19. The repertoires were made available in a free public database intended to serve as a resource for research on the immune response to SARS-CoV-2. The samples were drawn from the first 160 participants of the ongoing ImmuneRACE study and from over 950 subjects provided by 6 global collaborators. Sample metadata almost always included a de-identified subject ID, COVID-19 status, age in years and sex. The prospective study material was composed of cDNA or gDNA derived from T cells, B-cell-depleted T cells, or PBMCs. HLA class I and class II types, where available, came from metadata supplied by the sample provider rather than from assay-based typing. Deeply sampled blood TCRbeta repertoires from subjects exposed to, actively infected with, or recovered from COVID-19 were included in the dataset. Broad study findings and their caveats: Clinical and demographic metadata were provided uncurated, with the amount varying by source and participant.

Comments on this clone: The antigen it recognizes is unknown. Within one base of it there is no much larger clone, and no base qualities were kept.

At one collaborating source in Seattle, patients were enrolled during active infection and were followed longitudinally through the course of disease. Collaborating institutions collected whole blood in K2EDTA tubes following their own protocols. Collaborator samples were shipped for TCRbeta analysis as frozen whole blood, isolated PBMCs, or DNA extracted from either sample type. TCRbeta CDR3 regions were amplified from genomic DNA using the immunoSEQ Assay, a bias-controlled multiplex PCR. The source study handled its data this way. Nucleated cell counts per sample were estimated from amplification of reference gene primers within the assay. To quantify the absolute abundance of each unique TCRbeta CDR3 rearrangement, sequence reads were collapsed and filtered. Productive Simpson clonality was computed per sample as the square root of Simpson's diversity index over productive rearrangements. Not all clones reach the TCRdb copy of this immuneACCESS table, which keeps in-frame sequences only. Checked studies attribute under half of the gap to unresolved V genes and leave the rest unexplained. V and J calls and clone size are copied from that table; D and trimming were computed from the DNA. The sample yields some 150,000 clones; 80% to 90% were counted once. The ten largest clones represent 6.5% to 9.5% of the sample.

This clonotype was obtained from a woman aged 60-75 years with COVID-19, enrolled during active disease. Sequenced: peripheral blood.

The nucleotide sequence is TGTGCCAGCAGCTTAGATCAGGACACTGAAGCTTTCTTT. The encoded protein is CASSLDQDTEAFF. The rearranged chain carries TRBV7-9 and TRBJ1-1, with the D gene not clear enough to name. The germline V gene (reference sequence) specifies SEHNR as CDR1 and FQNEAQ as CDR2. The CDR3 spans 13 residues, from the cysteine through the phenylalanine. CDR3 DNA is the only sequence kept; it has 39 bases, read in frame from the first base. Deletion took 1 base off V and 3 bases off J, with a span of 6 bases between the germline ends.